Listed here are 30 T cell receptor beta chains from one sample, sequenced in a study of cytomegalovirus exposure and HLA in healthy donors. The study ran its PCR with 60 Vbeta and 13 Jbeta primers. This table comes from immunoSEQ multiplex PCR, and its TCRdb copy is limited to in-frame clones, with some not included. Counted here are some 120,000 clones, about 74% occurring once; the ten biggest clones make up 5.8%. Sequenced input: PBMCs. Every receptor here comes from a woman between 45 and 60 years old in good health and CMV-seropositive.

The chain combines TRBV5-1 with TRBJ1-4; D ambiguous. V lost 1 base to trimming and J lost 7 bases, with 11 bases between them. CDR3 length: 14 residues. The germline gives CDR1 SGHRS, CDR2 YFSETQ. The CDR3 here is CASSLWAGGEKLFF. CDR3 nucleotides: TGCGCCAGCAGCTTGTGGGCAGGAGGTGAAAAACTGTTTTTT.

A word on this clone: A read error may produce the germline difference seen at one junction end. This chain connects TRBV7-9 to TRBJ1-3; unclear D gene. The CDR3 spans 18 residues. Germline values: CDR1 SEHNR, CDR2 FQNEAQ (reference sequence). Written as DNA, the CDR3 is TGTTCCAGCAGCTTAGGAAGGTTGGGCAGTTCGTCTGGAAACACCATATATTTT. Its protein product is CSSSLGRLGSSSGNTIYF. Supplemented by reference TRBV7-9 and TRBJ1-3, the full variable domain reads DTGVSQNPRHKITKRGQNVTFRCDPISEHNRLYWYRQTLGQGPEFLTYFQNEAQLEKSRLLSDRFSAERPKGSFSTLEIQRTEQGDSAMYLCSSSLGRLGSSSGNTIYFGEGSWLTVV.

V gene TRBV5-1 combines with J gene TRBJ2-5, with D perhaps TRBD1 (6 bases). Trimming pared 0 bases from V and 1 base from J, leaving 7 bases between. Germline assignment: CDR1 SGHRS and CDR2 YFSETQ. This CDR3 has 14 amino acids. CDR3 nucleotides: TGCGCCAGCAGCTTGGAGGGGGTCCAAGAGACCCAGTACTTC. Translated: CASSLEGVQETQYF.

Here the CDR3 reads CASSRGEGYEQYF. The DNA for the CDR3 is TGTGCCAGTAGTAGGGGGGAAGGGTACGAGCAGTACTTC. The V gene is TRBV19, the J gene TRBJ2-7, with D tentatively TRBD2 (6 bases). CDR1 LNHDA and CDR2 SQIVND come from the germline V gene (reference sequence). The CDR3 is 13 amino acids. Trimming removed 4 bases from V and 4 bases from J, with 11 bases in between.

The chain is built from TRBV19 and TRBJ2-5, with 8 bases identical to TRBD2. The ends lost 3 bases at V and 5 bases at J; junction bases unmatched: 2. This CDR3 has 13 residues. Germline lookup yields CDR1 LNHDA and CDR2 SQIVND (reference sequence). CDR3 sequence (DNA): TGTGCCAGTAGTATGGGACTAGGGGAGACCCAGTACTTC. As protein: CASSMGLGETQYF.

The gene calls are TRBV10-3 and TRBJ2-1; TRBD1 might be the D (5 bases). This CDR3 has 15 amino acids. Germline V gene sequence: CDR1 ENHRY, CDR2 SYGVKD. The V end lost 2 bases, the J end lost 2 bases, and 10 bases lay between the germline ends. DNA of the CDR3: TGTGCCATCAGTGAGGACAGCTTTACCTACAATGAGCAGTTCTTC. The encoded protein is CAISEDSFTYNEQFF.

The chain couples TRBV7-9 to TRBJ1-3; TRBD1 matches 7 bases. The CDR3 length is 14 residues. Germline CDR1 and CDR2: SEHNR and FQNEAQ (reference sequence). Losses at the gene ends were 4 bases for V and 12 bases for J; bases not matched to a gene: 12. The CDR3 spells CASSSRSGQADIYF. CDR3 DNA sequence: TGTGCCAGCAGCTCACGGTCAGGACAGGCTGACATATATTTT.

The CDR3: CASSWGGGARYSPLHF. The DNA for the CDR3 is TGTGCCAGCAGCTGGGGAGGGGGGGCGCGGTATTCACCCCTCCACTTT. The gene calls are TRBV5-6 and TRBJ1-6; D perhaps matches TRBD1 (6 bases). Trimming cost V 3 bases and J 8 bases, with 18 bases left between them. The CDR3 runs to 16 residues. The germline CDR1 and CDR2 sequences are SGHDT and YYEEEE.

The sample holds a few counts of this clone. This chain links TRBV6-5 with TRBJ2-2; maybe TRBD1 (6 bases). Germline V gene sequence: CDR1 MNHEY, CDR2 SVGAGI. This CDR3 has 15 amino acids. V lost 5 bases and J 2 bases, leaving 12 bases between the germline ends. The CDR3 DNA reads TGTGCCAGCAGTCGCGACAGGCAAAACACCGGGGAGCTGTTTTTT. Its protein product is CASSRDRQNTGELFF.

The J gene is TRBJ1-2, the V gene TRBV29-1; a possible D gene is TRBD1 (6 bases). Looked up from germline, CDR1 is SQVTM and CDR2 is ANQGSEA. The V end lost 3 bases, the J end lost 9 bases, and 17 bases lay between the germline ends. This CDR3 contains 13 residues. CDR3 DNA sequence: TGCAGCGTTGACGTCACCGGGACAAAGAGCTACACCTTC. Protein sequence: CSVDVTGTKSYTF.

This chain uses TRBV6-4 with TRBJ1-2; D is unresolved. V lost 2 bases to trimming and J lost 7 bases, with 8 bases between them. From germline, CDR1 is MRHNA and CDR2 SNTAGT. The CDR3 has 12 amino acids. The CDR3 DNA reads TGTGCCAGCAGTGACAACCAGCGTGGCTACACCTTC. Translation gives CASSDNQRGYTF.

The V call is TRBV27, the J call TRBJ2-7; 8 bases agree with TRBD1. Germline V gene sequence: CDR1 MNHEY, CDR2 SMNVEV (reference sequence). J gave up 6 bases and V 1 base, and 8 bases lay outside the gene matches. The CDR3 is made up of 15 amino acids. The CDR3 nucleotides are TGTGCCAGCAGTTTATTCCCGGACAGGGCTGGCGAGCAGTACTTC. Protein product: CASSLFPDRAGEQYF.

This clone appeared a few times. The rearrangement uses TRBV28 and TRBJ1-6; 7 positions agree with TRBD1. The CDR3 has 14 residues. Germline lookup yields CDR1 MDHEN and CDR2 SYDVKM. With 6 bases clipped from V and 6 bases from J, the junction kept 5 bases outside the gene matches. The CDR3 region is CASRGTVINSPLHF. CDR3 nucleotide sequence: TGTGCCAGCAGGGGGACAGTAATTAATTCACCCCTCCACTTT.

Turning to this clone: One end of the junction does not line up with germline, which may come from a read error. The chain couples TRBV19 to TRBJ1-4; weak D call: TRBD1 (6 bases). CDR1 and CDR2 from the germline V gene are LNHDA and SQIVND (reference sequence). The CDR3 spans 15 residues. CDR3: CASRGAGTTNEKLFF. The CDR3 region has the DNA TGTGCCAGTAGGGGCGCCGGGACAACAAATGAAAAACTGTTTTTT.

Details on this clone: A read error may produce the germline difference seen at one junction end. This chain connects TRBV7-7 to TRBJ2-7; TRBD1 matches 7 bases. This CDR3 is built from 14 residues. The germline V gene has CDR1 SSHAT and CDR2 FNYEAQ (reference sequence). The CDR3 reads CASSPRTGAYEQYF. CDR3 coding DNA: TGTGCTAGCAGCCCCCGGACAGGAGCCTACGAGCAGTACTTC.

The chain is built from TRBV10-2 and TRBJ1-6; 10 positions agree with TRBD1. The V and J ends lost 8 bases and 10 bases, in that order; junction bases with no gene match: 11. Germline CDR1 and CDR2: WSHSY and SAAADI. This CDR3 region has 15 residues. CDR3 in amino acids: CASRPPGQGNSPLHF. The CDR3 coding sequence is TGCGCCAGCCGTCCTCCGGGACAGGGGAACTCACCCCTCCACTTT.

This chain links TRBV5-1 with TRBJ1-6, with unresolved D. This CDR3 comprises 10 residues. Germline V gene lookup returns CDR1 SGHRS and CDR2 YFSETQ. The ends were cut back, 5 bases at V and 11 bases at J, with 5 bases in the middle. The CDR3 nucleotides read TGCGCCAGCAGGGCAGCACCCCTCCACTTT. This sequence encodes CASRAAPLHF.

The chain employs TRBV5-4 and TRBJ2-1; a weak D match, TRBD2 (6 bases). The germline gives CDR1 SGHNT, CDR2 YYREEE (reference sequence). The CDR3 runs to 15 residues. The germline V and J ends were trimmed by 4 bases and 5 bases, with 16 bases remaining between them. CDR3: CASSQVGGAHNEQFF. In nucleotides, the CDR3 is TGTGCCAGCAGCCAAGTAGGCGGGGCCCACAATGAGCAGTTCTTC.

This clone came up once. The chain couples TRBV7-6 to TRBJ1-5; no clear D gene. V was pared by 7 bases and J by 9 bases, with 13 bases between. Germline values: CDR1 SGHVS, CDR2 FNYEAQ. CDR3 length: 12 residues. The CDR3 bases are TGTGCCAGCAACTCGAAGTGTCCGCCCCAGCATTTT. This encodes CASNSKCPPQHF. Combining the CDR3 with reference TRBV7-6 and TRBJ1-5 gives the whole variable domain GAGVSQSPRYKVTKRGQDVALRCDPISGHVSLYWYRQALGQGPEFLTYFNYEAQQDKSGLPNDRFSAERPEGSISTLTIQRTEQRDSAMYRCASNSKCPPQHFGDGTRLSIL.

The V call is TRBV7-2, the J call TRBJ2-3, with 9 bases matching TRBD1. J was trimmed by 4 bases and V by 5 bases; bases with no gene match: 16. The CDR3 consists of 18 residues. Germline lookup yields CDR1 SGHTA and CDR2 FQGNSA. In DNA form, the CDR3 reads TGTGCCAGCAGCGCTCGGACAGGGGCCCCTTCTCACGCAGATACGCAGTATTTT. Amino acids: CASSARTGAPSHADTQYF.

The chain has TRBV19 and TRBJ2-2; D may be TRBD1 (6 bases). Looked up from germline, CDR1 is LNHDA and CDR2 is SQIVND (reference sequence). The CDR3 extends over 14 amino acids. Trimming took off 8 bases at V and 5 bases at J, with 15 bases between the two ends. CDR3: CASLLRQGTGELFF. CDR3 sequence (DNA): TGTGCCAGTCTTCTGCGGCAGGGGACCGGGGAGCTGTTTTTT.

The chain links TRBV6-1 to TRBJ2-7; TRBD2 matches 7 bases. CDR1 is MNHNS, CDR2 SASEGT, per germline. The CDR3 length is 13 residues. Unmatched junction bases numbered 3, after V lost 6 bases and J lost 1 base. The CDR3 here is CASSAGLSYEQYF. The CDR3 DNA sequence: TGTGCCAGCAGCGCGGGACTATCCTACGAGCAGTACTTC.

The chain uses TRBV5-1 and TRBJ2-7, with 10 bases matching TRBD1. The CDR3 consists of 14 residues. Germline-derived CDR1 and CDR2 are SGHRS and YFSETQ. Trimming took 4 bases from V and 6 from J; bases not matched to a gene: 7. The DNA for the CDR3 is TGCGCCAGCAGCCAGGGGGACAGGGGAAGCGAGCAGTACTTC. Its protein is CASSQGDRGSEQYF.

The chain's CDR3 is CASTHQGPGEYGYTF. DNA for the CDR3: TGTGCCAGCACCCACCAGGGGCCAGGGGAATATGGCTACACCTTC. The chain couples TRBV7-8 to TRBJ1-2; maybe TRBD1 (6 bases). The CDR3 consists of 15 residues. Germline V gene sequence: CDR1 SGHVS, CDR2 FQNEAQ. The V end lost 7 bases, the J end lost 5 bases, and 20 bases lay between the germline ends.

The chain couples TRBV19 to TRBJ1-1; D is possibly TRBD1 (5 bases). This CDR3 contains 14 residues. The germline V gene has CDR1 LNHDA and CDR2 SQIVND (reference sequence). V was trimmed by 1 base and J by 5 bases, leaving 11 bases between them. The CDR3 coding sequence is TGTGCCAGTAGTATAGGCCAGGGAGGGACTGAAGCTTTCTTT. This gives the protein CASSIGQGGTEAFF.

The chain couples TRBV6-1 to TRBJ1-2, with no clear D. Germline CDR1 MNHNS, CDR2 SASEGT. The ends were cut back, 0 bases at V and 2 bases at J, with 4 bases in the middle. CDR3 length: 13 residues. For the CDR3, the DNA is TGTGCCAGCAGTGAAGCGAGGAACTATGGCTACACCTTC. It yields the protein CASSEARNYGYTF.

J is TRBJ2-3 and V is TRBV5-4; a possible D gene is TRBD1 (5 bases). The V gene's germline CDR1 is SGHNT and CDR2 YYREEE (reference sequence). Trimming shortened V by 2 bases and J by 2 bases, and 15 bases separated the two germline ends. The CDR3 length is 16 residues. The CDR3: CASSLGVTSFTDTQYF. The CDR3 nucleotides are TGTGCCAGCAGCTTAGGGGTCACCTCTTTCACAGATACGCAGTATTTT.

The chain uses TRBV7-2 and TRBJ1-4, with D hard to call. Deletions cut 6 bases from V and 6 bases from J, with 11 bases between. In germline, CDR1 is SGHTA, CDR2 FQGNSA. There are 13 residues in the CDR3. CDR3 region: CASRSYLDEKLFF. In DNA form, the CDR3 reads TGTGCCAGCAGAAGCTATCTCGATGAAAAACTGTTTTTT.

The chain links TRBV19 to TRBJ1-5; TRBD1 aligns across 8 bases. The CDR3 is made up of 16 amino acids. V shed 3 bases and J 7 bases; nucleotides not matched to a gene: 11. Germline V gene data show CDR1 as LNHDA and CDR2 as SQIVND (reference sequence). The CDR3 DNA reads as TGTGCCAGTAGTATGGGCCGACAGGGGATGGGGCAGCCCCAGCATTTT. It yields the protein CASSMGRQGMGQPQHF.

This chain uses TRBV14 with TRBJ1-4; tentatively, D is TRBD1 (6 bases). The V end was cut by 4 bases, the J end by 6 bases, with 15 bases between. The CDR3 covers 15 residues. Germline V lookup: CDR1 SGHDN, CDR2 FVKESK. This CDR3 reads CASSRGLKGDEKLFF. In DNA form, the CDR3 reads TGTGCCAGCAGCCGCGGGCTTAAGGGGGATGAAAAACTGTTTTTT. The variable domain in full, with the rest retrieved from reference TRBV14 and TRBJ1-4, is EAGVTQFPSHSVIEKGQTVTLRCDPISGHDNLYWYRRVMGKEIKFLLHFVKESKQDESGMPNNRFLAERTGGTYSTLKVQPAELEDSGVYFCASSRGLKGDEKLFFGSGTQLSVL.